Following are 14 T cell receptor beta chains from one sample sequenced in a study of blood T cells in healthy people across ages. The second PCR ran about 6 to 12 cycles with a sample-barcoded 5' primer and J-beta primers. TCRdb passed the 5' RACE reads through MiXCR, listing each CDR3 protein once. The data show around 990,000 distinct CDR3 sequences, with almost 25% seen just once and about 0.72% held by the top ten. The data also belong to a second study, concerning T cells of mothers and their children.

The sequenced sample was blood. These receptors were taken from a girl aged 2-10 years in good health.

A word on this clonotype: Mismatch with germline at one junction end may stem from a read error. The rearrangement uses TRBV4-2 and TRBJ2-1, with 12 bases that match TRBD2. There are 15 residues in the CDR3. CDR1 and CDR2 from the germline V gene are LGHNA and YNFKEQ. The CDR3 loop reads CASGQRLAGDNEQFF. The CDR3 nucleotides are TGTGCCAGCGGCCAAAGACTAGCGGGGGACAATGAGCAGTTCTTC.

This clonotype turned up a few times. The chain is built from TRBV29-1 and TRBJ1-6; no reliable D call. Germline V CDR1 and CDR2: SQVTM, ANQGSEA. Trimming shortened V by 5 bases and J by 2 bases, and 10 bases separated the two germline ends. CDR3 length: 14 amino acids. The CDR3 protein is CSVCEGPYNSPLHF. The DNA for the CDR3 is TGCAGCGTTTGTGAGGGCCCCTATAATTCACCCCTCCACTTT.

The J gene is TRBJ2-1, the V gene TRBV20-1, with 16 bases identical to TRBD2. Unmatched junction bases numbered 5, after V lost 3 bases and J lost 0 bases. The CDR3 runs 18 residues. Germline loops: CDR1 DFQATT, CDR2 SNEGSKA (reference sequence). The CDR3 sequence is CSASRGLAGGPSYNEQFF. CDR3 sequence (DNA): TGCAGTGCTAGCCGGGGACTAGCGGGAGGGCCCTCCTACAATGAGCAGTTCTTC.

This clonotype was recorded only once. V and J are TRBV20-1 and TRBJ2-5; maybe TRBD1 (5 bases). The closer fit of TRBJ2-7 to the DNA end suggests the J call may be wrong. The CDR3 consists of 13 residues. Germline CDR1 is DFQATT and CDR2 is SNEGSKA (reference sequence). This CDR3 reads CSAENSDNYEQYF. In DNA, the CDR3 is TGCAGTGCTGAGAACTCGGACAACTACGAGCAGTACTTC.

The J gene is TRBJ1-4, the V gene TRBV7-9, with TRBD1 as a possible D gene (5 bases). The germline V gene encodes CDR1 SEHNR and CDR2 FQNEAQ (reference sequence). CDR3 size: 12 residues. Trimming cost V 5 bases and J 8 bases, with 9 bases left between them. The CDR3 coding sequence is TGTGCCAGCAGCGCCTCAGGGGAAAAACTGTTTTTT. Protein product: CASSASGEKLFF.

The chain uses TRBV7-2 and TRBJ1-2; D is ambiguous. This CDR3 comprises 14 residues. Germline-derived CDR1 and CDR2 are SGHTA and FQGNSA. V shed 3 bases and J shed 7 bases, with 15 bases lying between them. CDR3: CASSFGGSVSGYTF. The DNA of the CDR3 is TGTGCCAGCAGCTTCGGAGGGTCAGTGTCTGGCTACACCTTC.

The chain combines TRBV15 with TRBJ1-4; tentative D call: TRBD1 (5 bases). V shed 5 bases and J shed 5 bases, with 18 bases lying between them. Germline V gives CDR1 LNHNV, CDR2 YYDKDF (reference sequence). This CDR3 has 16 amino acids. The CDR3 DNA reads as TGTGCCACCAGCGTCCAATCAGGCGGGGGAAATGAAAAACTGTTTTTT. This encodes CATSVQSGGGNEKLFF.

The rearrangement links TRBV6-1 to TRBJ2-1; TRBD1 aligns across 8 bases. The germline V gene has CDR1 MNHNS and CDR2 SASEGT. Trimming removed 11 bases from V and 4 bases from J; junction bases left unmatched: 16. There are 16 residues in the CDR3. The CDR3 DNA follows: TGTGCCTTAGCAAGGGGCGGGGACAGGAGTTACAATGAGCAGTTCTTC. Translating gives CALARGGDRSYNEQFF.

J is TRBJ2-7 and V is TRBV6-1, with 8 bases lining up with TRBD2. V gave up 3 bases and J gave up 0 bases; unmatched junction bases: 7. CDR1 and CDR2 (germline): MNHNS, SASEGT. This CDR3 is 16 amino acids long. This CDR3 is CASSERRAGGSYEQYF. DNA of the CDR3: TGTGCCAGCAGTGAGAGACGGGCGGGAGGCTCCTACGAGCAGTACTTC.

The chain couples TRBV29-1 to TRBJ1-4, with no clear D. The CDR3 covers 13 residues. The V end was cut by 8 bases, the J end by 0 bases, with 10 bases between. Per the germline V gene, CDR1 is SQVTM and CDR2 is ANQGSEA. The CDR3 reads CSFSPATNEKLFF. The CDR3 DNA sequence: TGCAGCTTCAGCCCAGCAACTAATGAAAAACTGTTTTTT.

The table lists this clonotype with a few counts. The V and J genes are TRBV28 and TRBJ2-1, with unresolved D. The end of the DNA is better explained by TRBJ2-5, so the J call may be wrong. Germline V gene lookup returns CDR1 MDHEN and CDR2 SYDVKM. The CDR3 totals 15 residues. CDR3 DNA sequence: TGTGCCAGCAGTTTGGTAGGACCCCGAGAGGAGACCCAGTACTTC. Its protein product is CASSLVGPREETQYF.

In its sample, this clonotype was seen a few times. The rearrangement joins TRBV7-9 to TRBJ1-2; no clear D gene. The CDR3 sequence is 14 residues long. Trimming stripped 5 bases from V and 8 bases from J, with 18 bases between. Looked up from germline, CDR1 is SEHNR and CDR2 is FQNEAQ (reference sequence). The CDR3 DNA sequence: TGTGCCAGCAGCCTCCTTATCCTTCGCGGGGGCTACACCTTC. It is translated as CASSLLILRGGYTF.

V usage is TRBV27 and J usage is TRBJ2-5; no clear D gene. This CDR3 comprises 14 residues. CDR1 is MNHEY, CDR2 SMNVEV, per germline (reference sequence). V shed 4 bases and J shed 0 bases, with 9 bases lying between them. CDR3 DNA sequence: TGTGCCAGCAGTTACGACCGGGACCAAGAGACCCAGTACTTC. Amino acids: CASSYDRDQETQYF.

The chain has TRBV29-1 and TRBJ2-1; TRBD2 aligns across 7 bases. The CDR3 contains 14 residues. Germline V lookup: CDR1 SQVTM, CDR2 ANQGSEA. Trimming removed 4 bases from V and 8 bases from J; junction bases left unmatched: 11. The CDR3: CSVGVGGLRDEQFF. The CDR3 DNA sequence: TGCAGCGTTGGGGTGGGAGGGTTACGAGATGAGCAGTTCTTC.